The rows below give T cell receptor beta chains drawn from one sample of a study of blood T cell repertoires in COVID-19. Some clones are missing from TCRdb's copy, which holds only in-frame ones; the method was immunoSEQ multiplex PCR. The data show over 200,000 clones, with roughly 84% seen just once and 1.5% to 2% held by the top ten. The sequencing input was peripheral blood. All receptors come from a man between 35 and 55 years old with active or convalescent COVID-19. The CDR3 runs from the conserved cysteine through the conserved F or W. D genes are given only for firm matches. Rows give clone size only sometimes, using once, few, many, or a class for an expanded clone.

abundance	v_gene	d_gene	j_gene	CDR3nt	CDR3aa
.	TRBV19	.	TRBJ1-5	TGTGCCAGTAGTCCAGGACTTTACAATCAGCCCCAGCATTTT	CASSPGLYNQPQHF
.	TRBV9	.	TRBJ1-6	TGTGCCAGCAGCGTCGTCGGAGAACCCCTCCACTTT	CASSVVGEPLHF
.	TRBV3-1/TRBV3-2	TRBD1	TRBJ1-1	TGTGCCAGCAGCCAACTGACCGGGACAGGGAACACTGAAGCTTTCTTT	CASSQLTGTGNTEAFF
.	TRBV19	.	TRBJ1-2	TGTGCCAGTACCCTAAGTCCCAAAGGACAGTCATCCTATGGCTACACCTTC	CASTLSPKGQSSYGYTF
.	TRBV9	.	TRBJ2-1	TGTGCCAGCAGCCTCCGGAGCCAGGGGATGTTCAATGAGCAGTTCTTC	CASSLRSQGMFNEQFF
.	TRBV30	TRBD1	TRBJ1-2	TGTGCCTGGAGTGTACAGGGGACCTATGGCTACACCTTC	CAWSVQGTYGYTF
.	TRBV18	.	TRBJ1-5	TGTGCCAGCTCACAGGGGGTAAGTCAGCCCCAGCATTTT	CASSQGVSQPQHF
.	TRBV2	TRBD1	TRBJ2-2	TGTGCCAGCAGTGATTGGACAGGGTGGTCCGGGGAGCTGTTTTTT	CASSDWTGWSGELFF
once	TRBV5-4	.	TRBJ1-1	TGTGCCAGCAGCTTGGACGGGATAGGCACTGAAGCTTTCTTT	CASSLDGIGTEAFF
.	TRBV3-1/TRBV3-2	TRBD2	TRBJ2-1	TGTGCCAGCAGCCTGGGACTAGCACAGTCATATGAGCAGTTCTTC	CASSLGLAQSYEQFF
.	TRBV18	.	TRBJ1-6	TGTGCCAGCTCACCACTTCAGGCAGCCGTGGATTCACCCCTCCACTTT	CASSPLQAAVDSPLHF
.	TRBV7-3	.	TRBJ2-3	TGTGCCAGCAGCCCCTTGGGGGGTAAGGATACGCAGTATTTT	CASSPLGGKDTQYF
.	TRBV5-5	.	TRBJ2-5	TGTGCCAGCAGCTTGGAGGAAGGCGGCAGGGCGTGGGAGACCCAGTACTTC	CASSLEEGGRAWETQYF
.	TRBV7-2	.	TRBJ1-4	TGTGCCAGCAGACTAAACGGTTATTATGAAAAACTGTTTTTT	CASRLNGYYEKLFF
.	TRBV6-1	.	TRBJ2-1	TGTGCCAGCAGTGAGACAGATTACAATGAGCAGTTCTTC	CASSETDYNEQFF
.	TRBV20-1	.	TRBJ1-6	TGCAGTGCTACTGACGATCATAGGGGTTCACCCCTCCACTTT	CSATDDHRGSPLHF
few	TRBV19	.	TRBJ1-1	TGTGCCAGTAGTATCTCGTGGAGCACTGAAGCTTTCTTT	CASSISWSTEAFF
.	TRBV28	.	TRBJ1-4	TGTGCCAGCAGTTTAGGAGAGGGTGAAAAACTGTTTTTT	CASSLGEGEKLFF
.	TRBV14	.	TRBJ1-1	TGTGCCAGCAGCCGCTCCAGGGAATTGAACACTGAAGCTTTCTTT	CASSRSRELNTEAFF
.	TRBV9	.	TRBJ1-2	TGTGCCAGCGGTCCCTCGAGGGCTAACTATGGCTACACCTTC	CASGPSRANYGYTF
once	TRBV7-9	.	TRBJ2-2	TGTGCCAGCAGCCCCCGACACGACACCGGGGAGCTGTTTTTT	CASSPRHDTGELFF
.	TRBV28	TRBD1	TRBJ1-2	TGTGCCAGCAGTTTGACAGGGCCTATAACTTATGGCTACACCTTC	CASSLTGPITYGYTF
.	TRBV3-1/TRBV3-2	TRBD1	TRBJ1-4	TGTGCCAGCAGCCAATGGACAGGGGGGTCTACTAATGAAAAACTGTTTTTT	CASSQWTGGSTNEKLFF
.	TRBV10-3	TRBD2	TRBJ2-2	TGTGCCACCCGAACCCTAGCGGGGGACGGCACCGGGGAGCTGTTTTTT	CATRTLAGDGTGELFF
.	TRBV28	TRBD1	TRBJ1-5	TGTGCCAGCAGTTTCGGAACAGGGGTGCAGCCCCAGCATTTT	CASSFGTGVQPQHF
.	TRBV2	TRBD1	TRBJ1-1	TGTGCCAGCAGTGTGGAGACAGGGGGCACTGAAGCTTTCTTT	CASSVETGGTEAFF
.	TRBV7-9	.	TRBJ2-5	TGTGCCAGCAGTAGAGGCGGCGGATTTGAGACCCAGTACTTC	CASSRGGGFETQYF
.	TRBV5-1	.	TRBJ1-1	TGCGCCAGCAGCTTGAGCGTGGACACTGAAGCTTTCTTT	CASSLSVDTEAFF
.	TRBV9	.	TRBJ2-2	TGTGCCAGCGCAGGACAAAACACCGGGGAGCTGTTTTTT	CASAGQNTGELFF
.	TRBV9	.	TRBJ2-7	TGTGCCAGCAGTCCTGAGGGGGGGTTCTACGAGCAGTACTTC	CASSPEGGFYEQYF
.	TRBV25-1	.	TRBJ1-1	TGTGCCAGCAGTGGAGCGCAGGGCTACACTGAAGCTTTCTTT	CASSGAQGYTEAFF
.	TRBV27	.	TRBJ1-6	TGTGCCAGCAGTTTAGGATATGAGGCCCCCCTCCACTTT	CASSLGYEAPLHF
.	TRBV15	TRBD1	TRBJ1-2	TGTGCCACCAGCAGAAGACAGGGGTTCTACGCGGATGGCTACACCTTC	CATSRRQGFYADGYTF
.	TRBV6-2/TRBV6-3	.	TRBJ2-1	TGTGCCAGCAGTTACTCGTTTGGAAGCGCAGATGAGCAGTTCTTC	CASSYSFGSADEQFF
.	TRBV19	TRBD1	TRBJ2-7	TGTGCCAGTAGTAAACCGGGACAGGGGGCATACGAGCAGTACTTC	CASSKPGQGAYEQYF
once	TRBV27	.	TRBJ1-2	TGTGCCAGCGGACCGCGGACAGTGGACTATGGCTACACCTTC	CASGPRTVDYGYTF
.	TRBV27	.	TRBJ1-2	TGTGCCAGCAGTTCTTCAGGGTTCTATGGCTACACCTTC	CASSSSGFYGYTF
.	TRBV5-1	TRBD1	TRBJ1-1	TGCGCCAGCAGCCCGACAGGGGTGTTAACGGGCACTGAAGCTTTCTTT	CASSPTGVLTGTEAFF
once	TRBV29-1	.	TRBJ2-2	TGCAGCGTCTCATACCCTCGATGGGAGGCCGGGGAGCTGTTTTTT	CSVSYPRWEAGELFF
once	TRBV7-9	TRBD1	TRBJ1-1	TGTGCCAGCAGCACATACAGGGGAACGAACACTGAAGCTTTCTTT	CASSTYRGTNTEAFF
.	TRBV6-6	TRBD2	TRBJ2-2	TGTGCCAGCAGTTACTCGGAGCGGGAGGGCACCGGGGAGCTGTTTTTT	CASSYSEREGTGELFF
.	TRBV4-1	TRBD2	TRBJ2-5	TGCGCCAGCAGCCAAGTCCTCCACGGGACTAGCGGACAAGAGACCCAGTACTTC	CASSQVLHGTSGQETQYF